These T cell receptor beta chains were read from a single sample in a study of blood T cell repertoires in COVID-19. Clones were sequenced by immunoSEQ multiplex PCR, and TCRdb holds only the in-frame ones, with some missing. The table has about 89,000 clones, about 91% seen once; the top ten hold 0.47%. The sequencing sample was made of peripheral blood. The receptors stem from a man between 60 and 70 years old with acute or convalescent COVID-19. Both conserved end residues are part of each CDR3. The D gene is left open where the match is weak. Some rows have no size entry. The others give once, few or many, or a class for an expanded clone.

V gene	CDR3 length	J gene	clone size	D gene	CDR3 DNA	CDR3 protein
TRBV5-1	12	TRBJ1-4	.	.	TGCGCCAGCAGCTTGGAGGCTGGAGAACTGTTTTTT	CASSLEAGELFF
TRBV7-8	14	TRBJ1-2	.	.	TGTGCCAGCAGCTTAGGCGGGGGCGGGTATGGCTACACCTTC	CASSLGGGGYGYTF
TRBV7-3	15	TRBJ2-2	.	TRBD2	TGTGCCAGCAGCTTCGACAGCGGGGGGCTCGGGGAGCTGTTTTTT	CASSFDSGGLGELFF
TRBV7-3	13	TRBJ2-5	.	TRBD2	TGTGCCAGCAGTCCCGGGACTAGAGAGACCCAGTACTTC	CASSPGTRETQYF
TRBV2	14	TRBJ2-1	.	.	TGTGCCAGCAGGCTCGGGACTGCATACAATGAGCAGTTCTTC	CASRLGTAYNEQFF
TRBV5-1	15	TRBJ2-1	.	TRBD2	TGCGCCAGCAGCTTCGGGGGAGGGAATTACAATGAGCAGTTCTTC	CASSFGGGNYNEQFF
TRBV10-3	13	TRBJ2-7	.	TRBD1	TGTGCCACCCTCGGGACAGGGGAAACCGAGCAGTACTTC	CATLGTGETEQYF
TRBV24-1	15	TRBJ2-5	.	TRBD2	TGTGCCACCAGTGACCAGCGGGGGGGCCAGGAGACCCAGTACTTC	CATSDQRGGQETQYF
TRBV6-2/TRBV6-3	14	TRBJ1-5	.	.	TGTGCCAGCAGTCAGACAGGTATCAATCAGCCCCAGCATTTT	CASSQTGINQPQHF
TRBV6-5	13	TRBJ1-5	.	.	TGTGCCAGCAGCCGGGTGAGGAGTCAGCCCCAGCATTTT	CASSRVRSQPQHF
TRBV5-1	16	TRBJ2-5	.	TRBD2	TGCGCCAGCAGCTTGGAACTAGCGGGGGGCCAAGAGACCCAGTACTTC	CASSLELAGGQETQYF
TRBV15	15	TRBJ2-1	.	TRBD1	TGTGCCACCAGCGGCCCGGGACAGGGGGTAGGGGAGCAGTTCTTC	CATSGPGQGVGEQFF
TRBV5-4	14	TRBJ2-5	.	.	TGTGCCAGCAGCTCTGCGGGGACTCAAGAGACCCAGTACTTC	CASSSAGTQETQYF
TRBV10-1	13	TRBJ2-2	.	.	TGCGCCAGCAGTGAGTCCGGGATTAGGGAGCTGTTTTTT	CASSESGIRELFF
TRBV4-2	14	TRBJ2-5	.	.	TGTGCCAGCAGCCAAGATGGGTTGGGAGGGACCCAGTACTTC	CASSQDGLGGTQYF
TRBV2	11	TRBJ1-4	.	.	TGTGCCAGCAGCCGGGATGAAAAACTGTTTTTT	CASSRDEKLFF
TRBV5-1	15	TRBJ2-6	.	.	TGCGCCAGCAGCCGGACAGCCTCTGGGGCCAACGTCCTGACTTTC	CASSRTASGANVLTF
TRBV19	15	TRBJ2-3	.	.	TGTGCCAGTAGTCCCAGGGGGGAGGGCACAGATACGCAGTATTTT	CASSPRGEGTDTQYF
TRBV27	14	TRBJ1-6	.	.	TGTGCCAGTAAGGACAGCATCCCTTATTCACCCCTCCACTTT	CASKDSIPYSPLHF
TRBV18	13	TRBJ2-7	.	.	TGTGCCAGCTCACCGACTAGTAGACACGAGCAGTACTTC	CASSPTSRHEQYF
TRBV6-5	12	TRBJ2-7	.	.	TGTGCCAGCAGTTACAGGGGCTACGAGCAGTACTTC	CASSYRGYEQYF
TRBV19	16	TRBJ2-2	.	TRBD1	TGTGCCAGTAGTATAGTTGGGACAGGGAACACCGGGGAGCTGTTTTTT	CASSIVGTGNTGELFF
TRBV5-1	17	TRBJ1-1	.	TRBD1	TGCGCCAGCAGCTTGGAGGGGACAGGGGCTATAAACACTGAAGCTTTCTTT	CASSLEGTGAINTEAFF
TRBV7-9	14	TRBJ2-3	few	.	TGTGCCAGCAGCCCTGTCGCGGACACAGATACGCAGTATTTT	CASSPVADTDTQYF
TRBV15	14	TRBJ2-5	.	TRBD2	TGTGCCACCAGCAGAGGACTAGCGGGAGAGACCCAGTACTTC	CATSRGLAGETQYF
TRBV29-1	13	TRBJ1-2	.	TRBD1	TGCAGCGTTGATCCGCCGGACAGGCCTGGCTACACCTTC	CSVDPPDRPGYTF
TRBV11-2	15	TRBJ1-4	once	.	TGTGCCAGCAGCTTAGAGGGAGGGGCGGGTGAAAAACTGTTTTTT	CASSLEGGAGEKLFF
TRBV7-6	13	TRBJ1-1	.	.	TGTGCCAGCAGCGTCCGGCAGGGCACTGAAGCTTTCTTT	CASSVRQGTEAFF
TRBV19	15	TRBJ1-4	.	.	TGTGCCAGTACCGGGCGCGGGCCGTCCCATGAAAAACTGTTTTTT	CASTGRGPSHEKLFF
TRBV18	13	TRBJ1-2	.	.	TGTGCCAGCTCACCCCTAACGGGTGAGGGCTACACCTTC	CASSPLTGEGYTF
TRBV10-3	15	TRBJ2-1	once	TRBD1	TGTGCCATCAGAGAGGGACAGAGCTCCTACAATGAGCAGTTCTTC	CAIREGQSSYNEQFF
TRBV3-1/TRBV3-2	15	TRBJ2-7	.	.	TGTGCCAGCAGCCAAGGTGCCGGAGGGGGGGGCGAGCAGTACTTC	CASSQGAGGGGEQYF
TRBV7-6	17	TRBJ2-2	.	TRBD2	TGTGCCAGCAGCCCCCGACTAGCGGGAGGCGGGACCGGGGAGCTGTTTTTT	CASSPRLAGGGTGELFF
TRBV12-3/TRBV12-4	13	TRBJ1-1	.	.	TGTGCCAGCAGTTTACGGGTTAACACTGAAGCTTTCTTT	CASSLRVNTEAFF
TRBV12-3/TRBV12-4	13	TRBJ1-4	.	.	TGTGCCAGCAGCCGCAGGGCTTGGGAAAAACTGTTTTTT	CASSRRAWEKLFF
TRBV10-2	16	TRBJ1-5	once	TRBD1	TGCGCCAGCAGTGGCCCTTCGGACAGGGACAATCAGCCCCAGCATTTT	CASSGPSDRDNQPQHF
TRBV7-9	16	TRBJ2-1	.	TRBD2	TGTGCCAGCAGCTCCCTAGTGGGACTAGCAGGGGATGAGCAGTTCTTC	CASSSLVGLAGDEQFF
TRBV3-1/TRBV3-2	16	TRBJ2-7	.	TRBD1	TGTGCCAGCAGCCAAGATCCGGGACAGAGCTTTTACGAGCAGTACTTC	CASSQDPGQSFYEQYF
TRBV7-3	17	TRBJ2-2	.	TRBD2	TGTGCCAGCAGCTTAACGGGGCTAGCGGGGGACACCGGGGAGCTGTTTTTT	CASSLTGLAGDTGELFF
TRBV5-4	19	TRBJ2-6	.	.	TGTGCCAGCAGCTTCACACTAGGCCCCAGGAACTCTGGGGCCAACGTCCTGACTTTC	CASSFTLGPRNSGANVLTF
TRBV12-2	13	TRBJ2-7	.	.	TGTCCTCTACTTCCGGGACAGTCCTACGAGCAGTACTTC	CPLLPGQSYEQYF
TRBV5-1	16	TRBJ2-1	once	TRBD2	TGCGCCAGCAGCCCCCCACTAGCGGTCGAATCAGATGAGCAGTTCTTC	CASSPPLAVESDEQFF
TRBV19	14	TRBJ2-4	.	TRBD2	TGTGCCAGTAGTAGGGAGGGAGCCAAAAACATTCAGTACTTC	CASSREGAKNIQYF
TRBV14	16	TRBJ2-3	.	.	TGTGCCAGCAGCCGATGGATGGCGCGACACACAGATACGCAGTATTTT	CASSRWMARHTDTQYF
TRBV5-1	14	TRBJ1-1	.	TRBD1	TGCGCCAGCAGCCTACCGTCGACAGGGGGCGAGGCTTTCTTT	CASSLPSTGGEAFF
TRBV5-8	17	TRBJ2-3	once	TRBD2	TGTGCCAGCAGCTTGGGTGGCGGGGGGGCCCTGACAGATACGCAGTATTTT	CASSLGGGGALTDTQYF
TRBV5-6	15	TRBJ2-7	.	TRBD2	TGTGCCAGCAGCTTAATTCTAGCGGGAGTGGACGAGCAGTACTTC	CASSLILAGVDEQYF
TRBV9	16	TRBJ1-3	.	TRBD1	TGTGCCAGCAGCGATACAGGGGGCCCCTCTGGAAACACCATATATTTT	CASSDTGGPSGNTIYF
TRBV9	18	TRBJ2-3	few	TRBD2	TGTGCCAGCAGCCTACTTGGACTAGCGGGAAATCCCCCAGATACGCAGTATTTT	CASSLLGLAGNPPDTQYF
TRBV12-3/TRBV12-4	13	TRBJ1-1	once	TRBD1	TGTGCCAGCAGTTTAGATCAGGGGGCGGAAGCTTTCTTT	CASSLDQGAEAFF
TRBV5-1	13	TRBJ2-1	.	TRBD1	TGCGCCGGATCATTAACAGGGGACAATGAGCAGTTCTTC	CAGSLTGDNEQFF
TRBV6-2/TRBV6-3	16	TRBJ1-1	.	TRBD1	TGTGCCAGCAGTTTCAACCCGACAGGGCAGGACACTGAAGCTTTCTTT	CASSFNPTGQDTEAFF
TRBV24-1	15	TRBJ2-1	.	.	TGTGCCACCAGTGATTATTTCGGCAGGGAAAGCGAGCAGTTCTTC	CATSDYFGRESEQFF
TRBV7-2	13	TRBJ2-2	few	.	TGTGCCAGCAGCTTAAGGACTACCGGGGAGCTGTTTTTT	CASSLRTTGELFF
TRBV19	13	TRBJ1-1	.	.	TGTGCCAGTATGGAGGCGGGGAACGCTGAAGCTTTCTTT	CASMEAGNAEAFF
TRBV2	14	TRBJ2-7	.	.	TGTGCCAGTACACAGGTATCTCTCTCCTACGAGCAGTACTTC	CASTQVSLSYEQYF
TRBV2	14	TRBJ1-2	.	TRBD1	TGTGCCAGCAGTGATGACAGGGGGAACTATGGCTACACCTTC	CASSDDRGNYGYTF
TRBV15	14	TRBJ1-1	.	.	TGTGCCACCAGCAGGGACAGATTGAACACTGAAGCTTTCTTT	CATSRDRLNTEAFF
TRBV5-1	16	TRBJ2-1	.	TRBD1	TGCGCCAGCAGCTTGGGGACAGGGGGCGCCTACAATGAGCAGTTCTTC	CASSLGTGGAYNEQFF